This TCR beta chain was sequenced during a study of beta chain features in type 1 diabetes. Study-level results: It was possible that PCR favored shorter templates, equally so in patients and controls. Researchers report that Type 1 diabetes patients had moderately but significantly shorter TCRB CDR3s across all four CD4+ subsets.

This clone was detected a few times. Antigen unknown. It was via CD45RO/CCR7/CD25/CD127/CD95/CD27 that CD4+ naive, central memory, regulatory and stem cell-like memory cells were sorted. The germline V gene has CDR1 SGHVS and CDR2 FNYEAQ. This CDR3 has 13 residues. V dropped 1 base and J dropped 6 bases, with 9 bases sitting between them. The entirety of the isolated RNA underwent reverse transcription, so expressed TCRB transcripts were sequenced. The assay was immunoSEQ multiplex PCR, and TCRdb's table has in-frame clones only and misses some. This table holds more than 150,000 clones, roughly 9% found once.

The chain has TRBV7-6 and TRBJ1-2, with D maybe TRBD1 (6 bases). The sequenced sample was central memory CD4+ T cells from blood. The clonotype originates from a woman under 40 with type 1 diabetes. The CDR3 region is CASSLVEGDGYTF. Here the CDR3 DNA reads TGTGCCAGCAGCTTAGTTGAGGGGGATGGCTACACCTTC.